Sequencing of this T cell receptor beta chain was carried out in a study of cytomegalovirus exposure and HLA in healthy donors. This CDR3 contains 15 residues. Germline V CDR1 and CDR2: MGHRA, YSYEKL. The ends were cut back, 2 bases at V and 4 bases at J, with 14 bases in the middle. Both 60 Vbeta primers and 13 Jbeta primers went into the PCR. Original data processing: A later analysis counted about 80 million unique TCR beta chains, some 11 million shared. Libraries were prepared by immunoSEQ multiplex PCR; TCRdb keeps only in-frame clonotypes and omits some of them. Clonal size and the V and J genes are those of that table, whereas D and trimming came from the DNA. The sample records more than 100,000 clones, approximately 70% being singletons.

The source material was PBMCs. The sequence came from a woman in her 50s in good health and CMV-seronegative. J is TRBJ2-5 and V is TRBV4-1; tentatively, D is TRBD1 (6 bases). The CDR3 DNA is TGCGCCAGCAGCCAACCCGGACAGATCCGAGAGACCCAGTACTTC. As protein: CASSQPGQIRETQYF.